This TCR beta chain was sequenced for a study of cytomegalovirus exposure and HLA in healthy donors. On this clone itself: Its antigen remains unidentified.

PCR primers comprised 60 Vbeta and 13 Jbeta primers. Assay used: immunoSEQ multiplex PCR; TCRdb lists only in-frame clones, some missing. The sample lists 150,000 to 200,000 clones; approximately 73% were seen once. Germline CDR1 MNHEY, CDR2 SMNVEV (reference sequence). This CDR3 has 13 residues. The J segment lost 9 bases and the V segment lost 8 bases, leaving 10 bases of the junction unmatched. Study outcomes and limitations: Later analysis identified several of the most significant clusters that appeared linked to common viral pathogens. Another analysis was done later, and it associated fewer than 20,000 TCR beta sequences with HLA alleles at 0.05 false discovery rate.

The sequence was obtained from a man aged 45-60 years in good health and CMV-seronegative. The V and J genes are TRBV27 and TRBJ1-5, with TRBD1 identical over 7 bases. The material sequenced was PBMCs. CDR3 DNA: TGTGCCAGCGGGCAGGGGGGAAGCCTGCCCCAGCATTTT. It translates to CASGQGGSLPQHF.